The present T cell receptor beta chain was sequenced within a study of CD8 T cells in Susac syndrome. Broader study findings: The number of individuals included in the study's TCR sequencing and HLA analysis was acknowledged as relatively small.

Sequencing of TCR beta was undertaken in CD8+ and CD4+ T cells derived from blood. Controls matched for age and sex were healthy donors. Concerning this clonotype: No antigen is known for it. A read error may produce the germline difference seen at one junction end.

CDR3 length: 13 amino acids. Germline V gives CDR1 DFQATT, CDR2 SNEGSKA (reference sequence). The authors reverse transcribed about 0.5 to 1 ug RNA with random hexamers. With immunoSEQ multiplex PCR, TCR beta CDR3 was amplified across 54 Vbeta and 13 Jbeta. One entry per CDR3 protein, called by TCRdb with MiXCR from the immunoSEQ multiplex PCR reads. The profile shows fewer than 200,000 distinct CDR3 sequences, approximately 94% of them singletons. The gene calls are TRBV20-1 and TRBJ1-2, with D unresolved. This TCR was sampled from a human donor in good health. The sequenced sample was CD4+ T cells from PBMCs. CDR3 region: CSATARASYGNTF. DNA of the CDR3: TGCAGTGCTACAGCCCGGGCTTCCTATGGCAACACCTTC.